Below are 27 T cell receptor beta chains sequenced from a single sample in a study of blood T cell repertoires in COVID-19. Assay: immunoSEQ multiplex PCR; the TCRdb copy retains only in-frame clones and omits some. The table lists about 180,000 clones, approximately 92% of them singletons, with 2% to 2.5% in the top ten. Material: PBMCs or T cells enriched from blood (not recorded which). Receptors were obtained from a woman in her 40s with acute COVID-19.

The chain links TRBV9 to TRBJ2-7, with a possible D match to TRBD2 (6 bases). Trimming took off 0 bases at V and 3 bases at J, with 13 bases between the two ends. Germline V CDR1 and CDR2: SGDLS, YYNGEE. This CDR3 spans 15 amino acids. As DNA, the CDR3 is TGTGCCAGCAGCGTAGGGAGGGAGTTAAGCTACGAGCAGTACTTC. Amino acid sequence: CASSVGRELSYEQYF.

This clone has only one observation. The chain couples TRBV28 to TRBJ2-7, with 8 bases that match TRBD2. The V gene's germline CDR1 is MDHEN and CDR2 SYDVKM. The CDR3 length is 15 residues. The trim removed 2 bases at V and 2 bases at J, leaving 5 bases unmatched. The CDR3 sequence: CASSLGGGITYEQYF. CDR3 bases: TGTGCCAGCAGTTTAGGCGGGGGGATAACCTACGAGCAGTACTTC.

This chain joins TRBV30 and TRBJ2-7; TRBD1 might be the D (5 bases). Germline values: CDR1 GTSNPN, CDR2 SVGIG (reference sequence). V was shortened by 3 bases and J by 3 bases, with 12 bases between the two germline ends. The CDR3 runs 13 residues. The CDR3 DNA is TGTGCCTGGAGAGCCAGGGCGGACTACGAGCAGTACTTC. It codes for CAWRARADYEQYF.

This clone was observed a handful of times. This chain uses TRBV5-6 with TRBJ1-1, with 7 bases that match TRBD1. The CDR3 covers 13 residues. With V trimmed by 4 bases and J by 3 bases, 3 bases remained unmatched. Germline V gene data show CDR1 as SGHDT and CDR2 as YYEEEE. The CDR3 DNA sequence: TGTGCCAGCAGCCGACAGGGATACACTGAAGCTTTCTTT. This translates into CASSRQGYTEAFF.

CDR3 sequence reads: CASSSWSAVSYNEQFF. CDR3 nucleotides: TGTGCCAGCAGTTCCTGGTCAGCGGTCTCCTACAATGAGCAGTTCTTC. The chain recombines TRBV6-2 or TRBV6-3 with TRBJ2-1; D possibly corresponds to TRBD2 (5 bases). CDR1 is MNHEY, CDR2 SVGEGT, per germline. Trimming took off 4 bases at V and 0 bases at J, with 13 bases between the two ends. The CDR3 totals 16 residues.

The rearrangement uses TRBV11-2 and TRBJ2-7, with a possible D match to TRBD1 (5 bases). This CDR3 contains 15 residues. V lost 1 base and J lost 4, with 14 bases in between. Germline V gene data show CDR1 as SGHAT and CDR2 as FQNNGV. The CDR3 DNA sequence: TGTGCCAGCAGCTTAGGAACGACAGAGACTTACGAGCAGTACTTC. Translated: CASSLGTTETYEQYF.

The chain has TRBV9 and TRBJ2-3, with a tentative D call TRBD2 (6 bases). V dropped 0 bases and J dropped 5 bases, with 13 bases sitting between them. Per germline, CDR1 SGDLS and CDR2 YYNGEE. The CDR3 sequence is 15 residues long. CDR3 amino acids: CASSVEVRGRDTQYF. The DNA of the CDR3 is TGTGCCAGCAGCGTAGAGGTGCGGGGAAGAGATACGCAGTATTTT.

As DNA, the CDR3 is TGTGCCAGCAGCCCGGACAGGGTTGATGAAAAACTGTTTTTT. Protein sequence: CASSPDRVDEKLFF. This sequence joins TRBV11-2 and TRBJ1-4; 8 bases line up with TRBD1. The V gene's germline CDR1 is SGHAT and CDR2 FQNNGV. The CDR3 is 14 residues long. The V gene end was trimmed by 5 bases and the J gene end by 6 bases; junction bases not matched to a gene: 5. Full variable domain (missing parts from reference TRBV11-2 and TRBJ1-4): EAGVAQSPRYKIIEKRQSVAFWCNPISGHATLYWYQQILGQGPKLLIQFQNNGVVDDSQLPKDRFSAERLKGVDSTLKIQPAKLEDSAVYLCASSPDRVDEKLFFGSGTQLSVL.

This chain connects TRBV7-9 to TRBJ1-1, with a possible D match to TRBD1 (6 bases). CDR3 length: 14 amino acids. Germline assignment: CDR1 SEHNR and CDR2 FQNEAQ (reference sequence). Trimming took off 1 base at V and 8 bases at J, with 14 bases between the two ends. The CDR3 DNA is TGTGCCAGCAGCTTAGGTGCGGGGGGCGGGGAAGCTTTCTTT. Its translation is CASSLGAGGGEAFF.

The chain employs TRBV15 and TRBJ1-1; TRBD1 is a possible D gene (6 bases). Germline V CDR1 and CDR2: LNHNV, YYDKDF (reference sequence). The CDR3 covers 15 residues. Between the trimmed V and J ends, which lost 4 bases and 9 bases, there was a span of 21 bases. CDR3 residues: CATSIRQVDKNKAFF. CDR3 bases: TGTGCCACCAGCATTCGACAGGTCGACAAAAATAAAGCTTTCTTT.

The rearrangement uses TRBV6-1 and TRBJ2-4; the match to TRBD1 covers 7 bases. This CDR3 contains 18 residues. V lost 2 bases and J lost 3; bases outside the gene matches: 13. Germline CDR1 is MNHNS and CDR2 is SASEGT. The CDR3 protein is CASSESAPTGVLKNIQYF. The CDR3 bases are TGTGCCAGCAGTGAATCCGCCCCAACAGGGGTCCTCAAAAACATTCAGTACTTC.

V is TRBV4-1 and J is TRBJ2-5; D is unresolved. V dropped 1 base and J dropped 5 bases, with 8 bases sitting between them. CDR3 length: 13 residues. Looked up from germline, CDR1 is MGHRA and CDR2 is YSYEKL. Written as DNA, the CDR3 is TGCGCCAGCAGCCAAGGGGCCTCGGAGACCCAGTACTTC. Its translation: CASSQGASETQYF.

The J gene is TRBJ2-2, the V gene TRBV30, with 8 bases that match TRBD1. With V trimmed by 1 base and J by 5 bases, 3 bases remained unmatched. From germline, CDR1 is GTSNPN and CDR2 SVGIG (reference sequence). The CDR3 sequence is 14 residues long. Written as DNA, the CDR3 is TGTGCCTGGAGTGGGACAGGGAGTACCGGGGAGCTGTTTTTT. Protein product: CAWSGTGSTGELFF.

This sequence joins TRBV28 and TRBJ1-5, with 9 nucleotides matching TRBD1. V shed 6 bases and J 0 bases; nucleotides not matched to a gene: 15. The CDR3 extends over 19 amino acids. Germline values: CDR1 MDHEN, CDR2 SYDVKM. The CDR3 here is CASRPQRGQGLYSNQPQHF. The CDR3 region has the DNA TGTGCCAGCAGACCGCAGCGGGGACAGGGCCTCTATAGCAATCAGCCCCAGCATTTT.

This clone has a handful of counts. CDR3 region: CASSIRERDEAFF. The CDR3 bases are TGTGCCAGTAGTATCCGGGAGAGGGACGAAGCTTTCTTT. This rearrangement joins TRBV19 to TRBJ1-1, with D possibly TRBD1 on 5 matching bases. The CDR3 consists of 13 residues. Trimming shortened V by 3 bases and J by 8 bases, and 13 bases separated the two germline ends. The germline V gene encodes CDR1 LNHDA and CDR2 SQIVND (reference sequence).

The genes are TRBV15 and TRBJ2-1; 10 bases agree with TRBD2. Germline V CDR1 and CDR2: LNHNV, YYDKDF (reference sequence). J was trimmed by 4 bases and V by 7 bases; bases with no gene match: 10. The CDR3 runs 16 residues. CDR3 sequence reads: CATTPGSGRGYNEQFF. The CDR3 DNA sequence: TGTGCCACCACCCCGGGGAGCGGGAGGGGATACAATGAGCAGTTCTTC.

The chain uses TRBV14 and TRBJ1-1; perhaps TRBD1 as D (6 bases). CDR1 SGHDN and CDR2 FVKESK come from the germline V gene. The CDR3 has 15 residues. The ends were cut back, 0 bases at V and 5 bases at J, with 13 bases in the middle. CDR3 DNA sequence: TGTGCCAGCAGCCAAGATCTGGGGGCGCGGACTGAAGCTTTCTTT. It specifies CASSQDLGARTEAFF.

CDR3 coding DNA: TGTGCCAGCAGTTTCCTTGGGGGCGACTCACCCCTCCACTTT. This encodes CASSFLGGDSPLHF. This sequence joins TRBV28 and TRBJ1-6, with D tentatively TRBD1 (6 bases). From germline, CDR1 is MDHEN and CDR2 SYDVKM. This CDR3 has 14 amino acids. V was shortened by 3 bases and J by 10 bases, with 13 bases between the two germline ends.

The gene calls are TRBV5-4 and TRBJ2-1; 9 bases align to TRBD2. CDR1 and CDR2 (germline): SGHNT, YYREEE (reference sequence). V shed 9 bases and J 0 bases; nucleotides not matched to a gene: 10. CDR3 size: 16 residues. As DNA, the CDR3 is TGTGCCACCCATTTAGCGGGGGCGTCCTCCTACAATGAGCAGTTCTTC. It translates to CATHLAGASSYNEQFF. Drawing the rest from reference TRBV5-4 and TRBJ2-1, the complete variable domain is ETGVTQSPTHLIKTRGQQVTLRCSSQSGHNTVSWYQQALGQGPQFIFQYYREEENGRGNFPPRFSGLQFPNYSSELNVNALELDDSALYLCATHLAGASSYNEQFFGPGTRLTVL.

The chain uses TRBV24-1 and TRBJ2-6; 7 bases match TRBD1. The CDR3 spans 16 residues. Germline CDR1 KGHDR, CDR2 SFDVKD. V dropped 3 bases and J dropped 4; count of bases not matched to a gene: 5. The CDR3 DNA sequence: TGTGCCACCAGTGATGGGACAGATGGCGGGGCCAACGTCCTGACTTTC. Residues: CATSDGTDGGANVLTF.

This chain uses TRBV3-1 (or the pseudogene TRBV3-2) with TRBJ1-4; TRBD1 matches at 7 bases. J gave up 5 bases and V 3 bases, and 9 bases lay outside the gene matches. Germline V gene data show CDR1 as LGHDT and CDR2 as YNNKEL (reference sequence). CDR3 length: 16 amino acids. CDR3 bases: TGTGCCAGCAGCCAGAGTGGGGACAGTTCCAATGAAAAACTGTTTTTT. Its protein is CASSQSGDSSNEKLFF.

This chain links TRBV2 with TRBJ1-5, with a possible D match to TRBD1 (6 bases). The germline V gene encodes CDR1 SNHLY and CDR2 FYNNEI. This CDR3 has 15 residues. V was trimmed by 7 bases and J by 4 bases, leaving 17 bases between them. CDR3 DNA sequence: TGTGCCAGCAATCAGGTCGGGCAGGGGAATCAGCCCCAGCATTTT. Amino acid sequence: CASNQVGQGNQPQHF.

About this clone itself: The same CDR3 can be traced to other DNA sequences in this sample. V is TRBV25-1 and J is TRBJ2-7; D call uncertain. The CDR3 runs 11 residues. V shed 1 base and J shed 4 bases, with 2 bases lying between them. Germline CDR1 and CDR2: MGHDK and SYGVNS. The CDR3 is CASSESYEQYF. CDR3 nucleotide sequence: TGTGCCAGCAGTGAATCTTACGAGCAGTACTTC.

The CDR3 sequence is CASSQGPTGITDTQYF. DNA for the CDR3: TGTGCCAGCAGCCAAGGACCGACAGGGATCACAGATACGCAGTATTTT. The chain has TRBV3-1 (or the pseudogene TRBV3-2) and TRBJ2-3, with 7 nucleotides matching TRBD1. Germline V lookup: CDR1 LGHDT, CDR2 YNNKEL (reference sequence). The CDR3 runs to 16 residues. J gave up 2 bases and V 1 base, and 6 bases lay outside the gene matches.

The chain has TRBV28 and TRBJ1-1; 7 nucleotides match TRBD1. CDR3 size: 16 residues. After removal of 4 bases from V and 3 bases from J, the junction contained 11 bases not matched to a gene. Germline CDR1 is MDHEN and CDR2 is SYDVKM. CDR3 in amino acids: CASSSRQGLLDTEAFF. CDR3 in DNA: TGTGCCAGCAGTTCGCGACAGGGTTTGTTGGACACTGAAGCTTTCTTT.

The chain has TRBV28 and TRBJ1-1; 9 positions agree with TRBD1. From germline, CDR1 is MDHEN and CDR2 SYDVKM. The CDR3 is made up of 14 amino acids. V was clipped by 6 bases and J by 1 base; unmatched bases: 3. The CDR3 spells CASRNRGQNTEAFF. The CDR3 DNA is TGTGCCAGCAGGAACAGGGGGCAGAACACTGAAGCTTTCTTT.

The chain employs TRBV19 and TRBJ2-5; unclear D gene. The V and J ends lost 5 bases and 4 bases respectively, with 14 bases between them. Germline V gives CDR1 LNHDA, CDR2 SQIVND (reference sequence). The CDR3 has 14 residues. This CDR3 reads CASSGQVYGETQYF. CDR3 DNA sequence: TGTGCCAGTAGTGGGCAGGTCTACGGAGAGACCCAGTACTTC.